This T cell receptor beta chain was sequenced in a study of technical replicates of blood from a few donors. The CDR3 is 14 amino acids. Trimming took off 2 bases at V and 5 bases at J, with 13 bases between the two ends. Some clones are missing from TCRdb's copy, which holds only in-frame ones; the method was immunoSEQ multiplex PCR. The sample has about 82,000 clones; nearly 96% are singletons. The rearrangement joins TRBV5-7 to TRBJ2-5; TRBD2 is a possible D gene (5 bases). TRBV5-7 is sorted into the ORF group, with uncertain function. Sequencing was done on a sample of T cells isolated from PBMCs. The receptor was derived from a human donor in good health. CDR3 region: CASSFLRRQETQYF. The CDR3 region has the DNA TGTGCCAGCAGCTTCCTACGGAGGCAGGAGACCCAGTACTTC.